What follows are 30 T cell receptor beta chains derived from one specimen sequenced in a study of CD8 T cells in ankylosing spondylitis. Whole-study results and caveats: A TCR beta motif of several highly homologous variants seemed to mark ankylosing spondylitis blood.

Their specific antigens are unknown. TCRdb reprocessed the 5' RACE reads via MiXCR and lists one record per CDR3 protein. The sample carries 100,000 to 150,000 distinct CDR3 sequences, more than 15% recorded once. Specimen: blood, either unsorted or a sorted T cell fraction (not recorded which). Every receptor here comes from a male donor with ankylosing spondylitis.

The chain links TRBV7-3 to TRBJ2-5; TRBD2 matches 8 bases. CDR1 SGHTA and CDR2 FQGTGA come from the germline V gene. The CDR3 is made up of 14 amino acids. Trimming removed 5 bases from V and 5 bases from J; junction bases left unmatched: 7. The CDR3 here is CASSLSPGGETQYF. In DNA, the CDR3 is TGTGCCAGCAGCCTAAGCCCGGGGGGGGAGACCCAGTACTTC.

The chain combines TRBV6-1 with TRBJ2-1, with 13 bases aligning to TRBD2. The CDR3 consists of 15 residues. Germline V gives CDR1 MNHNS, CDR2 SASEGT. V lost 4 bases, J lost 3 bases, and 0 bases stayed unmatched. The CDR3 DNA reads as TGTGCCAGCAGTGGACTAGCGGGAGGCTACAATGAGCAGTTCTTC. It translates to CASSGLAGGYNEQFF.

This sequence joins TRBV27 and TRBJ1-2; D unresolved. The CDR3 sequence is 14 residues long. CDR1 and CDR2 (germline): MNHEY, SMNVEV (reference sequence). With 4 bases removed from V and 2 bases from J, the gap between germline ends came to 11 bases. This CDR3 reads CASSSSIRNYGYTF. CDR3 coding DNA: TGTGCCAGCAGTTCATCAATCAGAAACTATGGCTACACCTTC.

The gene calls are TRBV19 and TRBJ2-1; TRBD2 aligns across 13 bases. The trim removed 4 bases at V and 0 bases at J, leaving 9 bases unmatched. Germline CDR1 is LNHDA and CDR2 is SQIVND (reference sequence). The CDR3 spans 19 residues. The chain's CDR3 is CASSTGLAGASTSYNEQFF. The CDR3 region has the DNA TGTGCCAGTAGTACAGGACTAGCGGGAGCGTCGACCTCCTACAATGAGCAGTTCTTC. Together with reference TRBV19 and TRBJ2-1, the CDR3 gives the full variable domain: DGGITQSPKYLFRKEGQNVTLSCEQNLNHDAMYWYRQDPGQGLRLIYYSQIVNDFQKGDIAEGYSVSREKKESFPLTVTSAQKNPTAFYLCASSTGLAGASTSYNEQFFGPGTRLTVL.

The gene calls are TRBV12-3 or TRBV12-4 and TRBJ2-7; possible D gene TRBD1, 6 bases. Trimming removed 6 bases from V and 7 bases from J, with 13 bases in between. This CDR3 is 12 amino acids long. CDR3: CASSDRTGEQYF. DNA of the CDR3: TGTGCCAGCAGCGACAGGACTGGGGAGCAGTACTTC.

This clonotype was observed a few times. The chain recombines TRBV12-3 or TRBV12-4 with TRBJ2-2; D not certain. The CDR3 extends over 15 amino acids. V was trimmed by 3 bases and J by 1 base, leaving 9 bases between them. This CDR3 is CASSLLAMNTGELFF. The CDR3 bases are TGTGCCAGCAGTTTGCTGGCTATGAACACCGGGGAGCTGTTTTTT.

This clonotype showed up just a few times. This rearrangement joins TRBV28 to TRBJ2-5; possible D gene TRBD1, 6 bases. The germline V gene has CDR1 MDHEN and CDR2 SYDVKM. The CDR3 is made up of 13 amino acids. V was pared by 6 bases and J by 5 bases, with 13 bases between. The CDR3 reads CASRPRTVETQYF. As DNA, the CDR3 is TGTGCCAGCAGACCTCGGACAGTGGAGACCCAGTACTTC.

The chain has TRBV4-1 and TRBJ1-5; D is unresolved. The length of the CDR3 is 17 residues. V lost 0 bases, J lost 0 bases, and 12 bases lay in between. Germline V gene data show CDR1 as MGHRA and CDR2 as YSYEKL. CDR3 loop: CASSQDPGRVSNQPQHF. DNA for the CDR3: TGCGCCAGCAGCCAAGACCCGGGTAGGGTTAGCAATCAGCCCCAGCATTTT.

The chain is built from TRBV6-5 and TRBJ2-3, with 8 positions matching TRBD2. Germline assignment: CDR1 MNHEY and CDR2 SVGAGI. The V and J ends lost 3 bases and 1 base, in that order; junction bases with no gene match: 3. CDR3 length: 15 amino acids. CDR3 protein: CASSYLTSGTDTQYF. The DNA of the CDR3 is TGTGCCAGCAGTTATTTGACTAGCGGCACAGATACGCAGTATTTT.

The J gene is TRBJ2-1, the V gene TRBV27, with TRBD2 as a possible D gene (6 bases). The CDR3 sequence is 15 residues long. CDR1 and CDR2 (germline): MNHEY, SMNVEV (reference sequence). V lost 5 bases to trimming and J lost 2 bases, with 13 bases between them. The CDR3 DNA follows: TGTGCCAGCAGTGCAGCCGGGACTCCCTACAATGAGCAGTTCTTC. Protein product: CASSAAGTPYNEQFF.

This chain uses TRBV7-9 with TRBJ2-7, with D tentatively TRBD2 (6 bases). The length of the CDR3 is 12 residues. Germline assignment: CDR1 SEHNR and CDR2 FQNEAQ (reference sequence). Deletions cut 2 bases from V and 6 bases from J, with 8 bases between. This chain's CDR3 is CASSLSGAEQYF. The CDR3 bases are TGTGCCAGCAGCTTATCGGGAGCCGAGCAGTACTTC.

The V gene is TRBV12-3 or TRBV12-4, the J gene TRBJ2-7; 9 bases map to TRBD1. Trimming took 4 bases from V and 2 from J; bases not matched to a gene: 6. The CDR3 loop spans 15 amino acids. The CDR3 reads CASSSRDRATYEQYF. The CDR3 nucleotides read TGTGCCAGCAGTTCCCGGGACAGGGCCACCTACGAGCAGTACTTC.

The CDR3, as DNA: TGTGCCAGCAGCCAGGGGGACCTAGGAAATTCACCCCTCCACTTT. Translated: CASSQGDLGNSPLHF. The chain carries TRBV5-8 and TRBJ1-6; TRBD1 matches 7 bases. V lost 4 bases to trimming and J lost 7 bases; unmatched junction nucleotides: 8. Germline CDR1 and CDR2: SGHTS and YDEGEE. The CDR3 loop spans 15 amino acids.

This clonotype was picked up a small number of times. This chain connects TRBV4-1 to TRBJ1-6; 10 bases map to TRBD1. The V gene's germline CDR1 is MGHRA and CDR2 YSYEKL. The trim removed 4 bases at V and 5 bases at J, leaving 8 bases unmatched. There are 17 residues in the CDR3. In nucleotides, the CDR3 is TGCGCCAGCAGCCTTCCGGGACAGGGGATGGATAATTCACCCCTCCACTTT. Amino acid sequence: CASSLPGQGMDNSPLHF.

The chain employs TRBV28 and TRBJ2-3, with D possibly called TRBD1 or TRBD2 (5 bases each). From germline, CDR1 is MDHEN and CDR2 SYDVKM. The CDR3 length is 15 residues. Trimming took 3 bases from V and 4 from J, leaving 14 bases between them. CDR3 DNA sequence: TGTGCCAGCAGTTTGGGGATTTTGGGGGCAGATACGCAGTATTTT. Translation: CASSLGILGADTQYF.

This clonotype was found a few times. The chain joins TRBV12-3 or TRBV12-4 to TRBJ1-1, with D unresolved. V was trimmed by 6 bases and J by 5 bases, leaving 13 bases between them. The CDR3 extends over 13 amino acids. The CDR3 loop is CASSPGGWTEAFF. The CDR3, as DNA: TGTGCCAGCAGCCCCGGCGGTTGGACTGAAGCTTTCTTT.

This clonotype came up a few times. This chain connects TRBV6-2 or TRBV6-3 to TRBJ1-5; 7 nucleotides match TRBD1. CDR1 is MNHEY and CDR2 is SVGEGT in the germline V gene. This CDR3 contains 16 residues. The junction had 9 bases not matched to a gene; V was cut back by 2 bases and J by 5 bases. This chain's CDR3 is CASSYKSRRGHQPQHF. The DNA of the CDR3 is TGTGCCAGCAGTTACAAATCGAGGAGGGGGCATCAGCCCCAGCATTTT.

A remark on this clonotype: This is likely a read error, given that the CDR3 carries no conserved phenylalanine or tryptophan at its end. The gene calls are TRBV29-1 and TRBJ2-7, with a tentative D call TRBD2 (7 bases). Germline values: CDR1 SQVTM, CDR2 ANQGSEA. There are 11 residues in the CDR3. The V and J ends lost 7 bases and 6 bases respectively, with 13 bases between them. In DNA form, the CDR3 reads TGCAGCGGAATAGGGGGGGGCGAGCAGTACTAC. This encodes CSGIGGGEQYY.

A few counts support this clonotype. This sequence joins TRBV7-8 and TRBJ2-1; no firm D call. Germline V lookup: CDR1 SGHVS, CDR2 FQNEAQ. The CDR3 loop spans 14 amino acids. V lost 2 bases to trimming and J lost 3 bases, with 8 bases between them. Here the CDR3 reads CASSLKVVYNEQFF. Here the CDR3 DNA reads TGTGCCAGCAGCTTAAAGGTAGTCTACAATGAGCAGTTCTTC.

This clonotype was detected only a few times. This sequence joins TRBV4-2 and TRBJ2-7; maybe TRBD1 (5 bases). CDR1 is LGHNA and CDR2 is YNFKEQ in the germline V gene. CDR3 length: 18 residues. Trimming removed 0 bases from V and 1 base from J, with 19 bases in between. This CDR3 reads CASSQDLGGASLSYEQYF. The CDR3 DNA reads TGTGCCAGCAGCCAAGATCTTGGTGGGGCCTCCCTTTCCTACGAGCAGTACTTC.

This chain connects TRBV6-2 or TRBV6-3 to TRBJ2-1; the match to TRBD1 covers 11 bases. V lost 5 bases and J lost 9; bases outside the gene matches: 9. CDR1 is MNHEY, CDR2 SVGEGT, per germline. The CDR3 spans 15 residues. The CDR3 is CASSGTGGPLGEQFF. CDR3 sequence (DNA): TGTGCCAGCAGTGGGACAGGGGGTCCCTTGGGTGAGCAGTTCTTC.

The chain is built from TRBV7-2 and TRBJ2-7; D perhaps matches TRBD2 (5 bases). The V end was cut by 0 bases, the J end by 2 bases, with 14 bases between. Germline V gene data show CDR1 as SGHTA and CDR2 as FQGNSA. This CDR3 region has 16 residues. The CDR3: CASSLATSGPAYEQYF. The CDR3, as DNA: TGTGCCAGCAGCTTAGCCACGAGCGGCCCCGCCTACGAGCAGTACTTC.

This clonotype was found many times. The gene calls are TRBV29-1 and TRBJ1-2, with D possibly matching TRBD1 (6 bases). The germline V and J ends were trimmed by 1 base and 8 bases, with 11 bases remaining between them. Germline V gene lookup returns CDR1 SQVTM and CDR2 ANQGSEA. The CDR3 runs to 12 residues. Written as DNA, the CDR3 is TGCAGCGTTGAAGGGCAGGGGTACGGCTACACCTTC. It translates to CSVEGQGYGYTF.

The rearrangement uses TRBV7-3 and TRBJ2-2; D may be TRBD1 (5 bases). Trimming left V 5 bases short and J 6 bases short, with 19 bases between. The CDR3 consists of 16 residues. Per germline, CDR1 SGHTA and CDR2 FQGTGA. The CDR3 loop is CASSLGRTIGAGELFF. CDR3 sequence (DNA): TGTGCCAGCAGCCTGGGGCGAACGATTGGGGCCGGGGAGCTGTTTTTT.

This clonotype was seen only a few times. This chain links TRBV7-9 with TRBJ1-5, with D uncertain. With 1 base removed from V and 9 bases from J, the gap between germline ends came to 7 bases. Germline lookup yields CDR1 SEHNR and CDR2 FQNEAQ (reference sequence). The CDR3 has 12 residues. CDR3 sequence: CASSLGVRPQHF. For the CDR3, the DNA is TGTGCCAGCAGCTTAGGGGTTCGGCCCCAGCATTTT.

The chain is built from TRBV9 and TRBJ2-3; 13 bases are shared with TRBD2. The CDR3 is 15 residues long. V trimming: 4 bases; J trimming: 6 bases; junction bases outside the gene matches: 5. The germline CDR1 and CDR2 sequences are SGDLS and YYNGEE. This CDR3 reads CASSYGLAGEDTQYF. CDR3 DNA: TGTGCCAGCAGCTACGGACTAGCGGGAGAGGATACGCAGTATTTT.

The gene calls are TRBV20-1 and TRBJ2-2; 9 bases line up with TRBD2. CDR1 DFQATT and CDR2 SNEGSKA come from the germline V gene (reference sequence). The CDR3 has 14 amino acids. The ends lost 5 bases at V and 4 bases at J; junction bases unmatched: 5. The CDR3 loop is CSALAGGSTGELFF. CDR3 bases: TGCAGTGCTCTCGCGGGAGGGTCCACCGGGGAGCTGTTTTTT.

This clonotype has only a few counts. The chain combines TRBV7-2 with TRBJ2-3; D ambiguous. The CDR3 loop spans 12 amino acids. The germline V gene has CDR1 SGHTA and CDR2 FQGNSA. The V and J ends lost 3 bases and 6 bases respectively, with 7 bases between them. The CDR3 spells CASSFGYDTQYF. The CDR3 coding sequence is TGTGCCAGCAGCTTCGGGTATGATACGCAGTATTTT.

The table lists this clonotype with many counts. This chain uses TRBV4-1 with TRBJ2-1, with 7 bases fitting TRBD2. Trimming took 1 base from V and 4 from J; bases not matched to a gene: 7. This CDR3 contains 16 residues. Germline loops: CDR1 MGHRA, CDR2 YSYEKL. CDR3 loop: CASSQVFTSEYNEQFF. DNA for the CDR3: TGCGCCAGCAGCCAAGTTTTTACTAGCGAGTACAATGAGCAGTTCTTC.

This clonotype was found a few times. The chain carries TRBV7-9 and TRBJ2-2; D ambiguous. The CDR3 loop spans 15 amino acids. CDR1 is SEHNR, CDR2 FQNEAQ, per germline (reference sequence). Trimming removed 4 bases at V and 2 bases at J, with 11 bases between. The CDR3 DNA reads TGTGCCAGCAGCTCCATTGGCGGCAACACCGGGGAGCTGTTTTTT. This translates into CASSSIGGNTGELFF.